A selection of T cell receptor beta chains follows, all from one sample in a study of CD8 T cells in ankylosing spondylitis. TCRdb re-analysed the 5' RACE reads in MiXCR, keeping a single row per CDR3 protein. The sample carries about 420,000 distinct CDR3 sequences, 20% to 25% recorded once. The sequenced sample consisted of blood, either unsorted or a sorted T cell fraction (not recorded which). All receptors derive from a male donor with ankylosing spondylitis. The CDR3 runs from the conserved cysteine through the conserved F or W. Each record gives: D gene, J gene, clone size, V gene, CDR3 protein, CDR3 DNA. The D gene is left open where the match is weak. Some rows have no size entry. The others give once, few or many, or a class for an expanded clone.

>-|TRBJ2-5|few|TRBV20-1
CSGQVQETQYF
TGCAGTGGACAGGTCCAAGAGACCCAGTACTTC
>TRBD2|TRBJ2-4|few|TRBV6-5
CASSYSRLAENIQYF
TGTGCCAGCAGTTACTCACGGCTAGCGGAAAACATTCAGTACTTC
>TRBD2|TRBJ2-1|-|TRBV19
CASSIIAGNNEQFF
TGTGCCAGTAGTATAATAGCGGGTAACAATGAGCAGTTCTTC
>-|TRBJ2-2|-|TRBV5-6
CASSLGFPNTGELFF
TGTGCCAGCAGCTTGGGCTTCCCGAACACCGGGGAGCTGTTTTTT
>TRBD1|TRBJ1-6|few|TRBV11-2
CASSLAGQGSPLHF
TGTGCCAGCAGCTTAGCGGGACAGGGCTCACCCCTCCACTTT
>TRBD2|TRBJ2-1|few|TRBV19
CASSIGTGGANEQFF
TGTGCCAGTAGTATAGGAACGGGAGGTGCCAATGAGCAGTTCTTC
>TRBD2|TRBJ2-7|few|TRBV28
CASSFIGRDSYEQYF
TGTGCCAGCAGTTTCATCGGGAGGGACTCCTACGAGCAGTACTTC
>-|TRBJ1-4|-|TRBV12-3/TRBV12-4
CASSPRFNGNEKLFF
TGTGCCAGCAGCCCCAGGTTCAATGGTAATGAAAAACTGTTTTTT
>TRBD2|TRBJ2-7|-|TRBV6-4
CASSDSGLADYEQYF
TGTGCCAGCAGTGACTCGGGACTAGCGGATTACGAGCAGTACTTC
>-|TRBJ2-2|-|TRBV7-3
CASSLAARNTGELFF
TGTGCCAGCAGCCTGGCCGCTAGGAACACCGGGGAGCTGTTTTTT
>-|TRBJ1-1|few|TRBV25-1
CASRGGTEAFF
TGTGCCAGCAGGGGTGGCACTGAAGCTTTCTTT
>-|TRBJ1-2|-|TRBV4-1
CASSQPTAGVGRGRGGYTF
TGCGCCAGCAGCCAGCCCACTGCGGGGGTAGGCAGGGGAAGAGGTGGCTACACCTTC
>TRBD1|TRBJ2-4|few|TRBV11-2
CASSFRDRSLLWTKNIQYF
TGTGCCAGCAGCTTCCGGGACAGGTCTCTATTATGGACCAAAAACATTCAGTACTTC
>-|TRBJ2-5|many|TRBV7-7
CASSLGIGRGETQYF
TGTGCCAGCAGCTTAGGGATAGGTAGAGGAGAGACCCAGTACTTC
>-|TRBJ2-1|-|TRBV5-1
CASSQEGLYNEQFF
TGCGCCAGCAGCCAAGAGGGGTTATACAATGAGCAGTTCTTC
>-|TRBJ2-3|-|TRBV3-1
CASSRFSVDYTDTQYF
TGTGCCAGCAGCCGCTTTAGCGTTGACTACACAGATACGCAGTATTTT
>-|TRBJ1-1|few|TRBV7-3
CASSISGLNTEAFF
TGTGCCAGCAGCATTTCGGGACTGAATACTGAAGCTTTCTTT